This section outlines one T cell receptor (beta chain) sequence together with its context. The target antigen is unknown. This sample was included in a study of cytomegalovirus exposure and HLA in healthy donors. The study's findings and limits: Roughly uniform depth of sequencing across donors was assumed in presence/absence analyses. It was reported that TCR beta sequences correctly inferred the HLA-A and HLA-B alleles for most subjects.

Germline lookup yields CDR1 MDHEN and CDR2 SYDVKM. The CDR3 sequence is 13 residues long. Deletions cut 9 bases from V and 5 bases from J, with 16 bases between. PCR was performed using 60 Vbeta and 13 Jbeta primers. Libraries were prepared by immunoSEQ multiplex PCR; TCRdb keeps only in-frame clonotypes and omits some of them. The sample carries some 110,000 clones, 73% recorded once. V and J are TRBV28 and TRBJ2-5; D is undetermined. The clonotype comes from a woman in her twenties or thirties in good health and CMV-seronegative. Sequenced material: PBMCs. CDR3 protein: CASGSAPEETQYF. In DNA form, the CDR3 reads TGTGCCAGTGGCAGCGCCCCAGAGGAGACCCAGTACTTC.